The present T cell receptor (beta chain) was sequenced within a study of patients and donors after allogeneic stem cell transplantation. TCRdb passed the RT-PCR reads through MiXCR, listing each CDR3 protein once. The sample has more than 850,000 distinct CDR3 sequences, approximately 18% seen once. This CDR3 has 14 amino acids. CDR1 MNHNS and CDR2 SASEGT come from the germline V gene. V was clipped by 2 bases and J by 3 bases, with 8 bases between them. Input material: blood, either unsorted or a sorted T cell fraction (not recorded which). This TCR derives from a human donor who was either an allogeneic HSCT recipient or a stem cell or donor lymphocyte infusion donor (not recorded which). It is not recorded whose cells these are; they may come from a transplant donor. The rearrangement joins TRBV6-1 to TRBJ2-1, with a tentative D call TRBD2 (6 bases). The CDR3 sequence: CASSELTSYNEQFF. In DNA, the CDR3 is TGTGCCAGCAGTGAATTGACTAGCTACAATGAGCAGTTCTTC.